The entry below gives a single T cell receptor (beta chain) sequence along with its context. This CDR3 comprises 14 residues. Per germline, CDR1 LNHDA and CDR2 SQIVND (reference sequence). V lost 5 bases and J lost 0, with 10 bases in between. Some clones are missing from TCRdb's copy, which holds only in-frame ones; the method was immunoSEQ multiplex PCR. The profile shows tens of thousands of clones, approximately 87% of them singletons. The data derive from a study of control samples from healthy donors and cancer patients. The V call is TRBV19, the J call TRBJ1-2, with D hard to call. Sequencing was done on a sample of blood. The sequence derives from a man in his fifties in good health. Written as DNA, the CDR3 is TGTGCCAGTAGTGAGGGCCAAGCTAACTATGGCTACACCTTC. Encoded protein: CASSEGQANYGYTF.